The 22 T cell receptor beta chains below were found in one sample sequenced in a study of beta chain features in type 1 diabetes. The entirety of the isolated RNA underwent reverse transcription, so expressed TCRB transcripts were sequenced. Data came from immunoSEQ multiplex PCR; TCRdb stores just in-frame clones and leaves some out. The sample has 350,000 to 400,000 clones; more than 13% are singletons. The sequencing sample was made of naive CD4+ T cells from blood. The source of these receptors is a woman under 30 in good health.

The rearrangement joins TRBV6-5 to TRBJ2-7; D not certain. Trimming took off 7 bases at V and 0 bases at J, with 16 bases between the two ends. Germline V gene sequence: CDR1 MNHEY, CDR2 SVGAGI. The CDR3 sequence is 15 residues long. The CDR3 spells CASTSPRHLSYEQYF. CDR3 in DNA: TGTGCCAGCACCTCACCGAGACACCTCTCCTACGAGCAGTACTTC.

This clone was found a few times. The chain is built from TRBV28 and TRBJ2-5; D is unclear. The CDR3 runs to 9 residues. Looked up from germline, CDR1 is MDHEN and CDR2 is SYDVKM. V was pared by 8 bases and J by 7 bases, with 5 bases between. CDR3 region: CASGRTQYF. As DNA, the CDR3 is TGTGCCAGCGGCCGGACCCAGTACTTC.

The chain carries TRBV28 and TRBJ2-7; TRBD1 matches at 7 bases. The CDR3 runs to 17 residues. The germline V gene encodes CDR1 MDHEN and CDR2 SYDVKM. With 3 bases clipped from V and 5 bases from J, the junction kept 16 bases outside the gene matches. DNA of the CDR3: TGTGCCAGCAGTTTGGTTGGCAGTGGGACAGTCTTTCACGAGCAGTACTTC. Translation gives CASSLVGSGTVFHEQYF.

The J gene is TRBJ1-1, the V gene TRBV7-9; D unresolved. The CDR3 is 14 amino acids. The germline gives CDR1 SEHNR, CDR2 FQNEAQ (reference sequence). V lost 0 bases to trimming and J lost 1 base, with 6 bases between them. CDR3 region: CASSLAPGNTEAFF. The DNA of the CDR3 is TGTGCCAGCAGCTTAGCGCCAGGGAACACTGAAGCTTTCTTT.

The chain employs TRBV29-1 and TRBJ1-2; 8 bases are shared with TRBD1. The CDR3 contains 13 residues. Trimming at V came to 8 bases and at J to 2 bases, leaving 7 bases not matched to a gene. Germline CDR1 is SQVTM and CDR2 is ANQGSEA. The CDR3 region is CSSSGQGNYGYTF. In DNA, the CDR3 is TGCAGCTCCTCCGGACAGGGAAACTATGGCTACACCTTC.

DNA of the CDR3: TGTGCCAGCAGCGAAGACTTGTCTGGCACAGATACGCAGTATTTT. Translated: CASSEDLSGTDTQYF. This chain links TRBV9 with TRBJ2-3; D gene unclear. The CDR3 runs to 15 residues. Germline CDR1 is SGDLS and CDR2 is YYNGEE. V was pared by 3 bases and J by 1 base, with 12 bases between.

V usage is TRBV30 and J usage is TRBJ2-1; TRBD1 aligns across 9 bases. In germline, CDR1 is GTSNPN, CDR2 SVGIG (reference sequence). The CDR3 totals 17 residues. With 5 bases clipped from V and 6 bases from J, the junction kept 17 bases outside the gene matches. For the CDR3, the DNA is TGTGCCTGGTACCGGGGAGCTGGGACAGGGACACGCAATGAGCAGTTCTTC. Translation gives CAWYRGAGTGTRNEQFF.

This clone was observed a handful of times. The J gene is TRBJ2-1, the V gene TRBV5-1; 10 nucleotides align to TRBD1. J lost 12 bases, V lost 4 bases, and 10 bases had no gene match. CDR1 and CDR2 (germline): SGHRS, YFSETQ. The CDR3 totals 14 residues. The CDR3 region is CASSLGQGLEGQFF. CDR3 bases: TGCGCCAGCAGCCTGGGACAGGGGCTAGAGGGGCAGTTCTTC.

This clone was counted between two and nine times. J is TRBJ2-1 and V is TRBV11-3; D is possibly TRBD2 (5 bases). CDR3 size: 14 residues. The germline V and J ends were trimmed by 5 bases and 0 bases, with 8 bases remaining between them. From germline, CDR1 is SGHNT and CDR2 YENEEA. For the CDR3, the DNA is TGTGCCAGCAGCCAGCGGAGCTCCTACAATGAGCAGTTCTTC. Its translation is CASSQRSSYNEQFF.

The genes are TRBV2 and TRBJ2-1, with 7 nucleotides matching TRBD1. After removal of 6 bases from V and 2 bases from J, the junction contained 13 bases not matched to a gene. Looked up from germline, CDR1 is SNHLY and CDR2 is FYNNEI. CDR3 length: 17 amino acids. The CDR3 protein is CASRDSPGTATYNEQFF. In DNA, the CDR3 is TGTGCCAGCAGGGACTCCCCAGGGACAGCAACCTACAATGAGCAGTTCTTC.

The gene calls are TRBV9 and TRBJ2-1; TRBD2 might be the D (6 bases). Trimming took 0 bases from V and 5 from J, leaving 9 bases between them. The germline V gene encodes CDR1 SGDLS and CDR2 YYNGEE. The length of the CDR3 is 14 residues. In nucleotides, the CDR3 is TGTGCCAGCAGCGTAGTTCAGCGGGACAATGAGCAGTTCTTC. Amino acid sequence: CASSVVQRDNEQFF.

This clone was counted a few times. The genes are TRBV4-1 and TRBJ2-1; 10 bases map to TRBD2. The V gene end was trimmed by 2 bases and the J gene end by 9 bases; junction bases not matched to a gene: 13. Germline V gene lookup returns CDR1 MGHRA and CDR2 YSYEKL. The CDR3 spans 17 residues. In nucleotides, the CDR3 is TGCGCCAGCAGCCAATCCTCCCTAGCGGGAGAATCGGGTGAGCAGTTCTTC. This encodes CASSQSSLAGESGEQFF.

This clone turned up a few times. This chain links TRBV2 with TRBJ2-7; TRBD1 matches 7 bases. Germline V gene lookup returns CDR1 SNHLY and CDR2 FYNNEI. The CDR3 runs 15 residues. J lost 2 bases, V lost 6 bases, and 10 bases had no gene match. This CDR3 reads CASRTDRASTYEQYF. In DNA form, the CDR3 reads TGTGCCAGCAGAACCGACAGGGCGTCAACCTACGAGCAGTACTTC.

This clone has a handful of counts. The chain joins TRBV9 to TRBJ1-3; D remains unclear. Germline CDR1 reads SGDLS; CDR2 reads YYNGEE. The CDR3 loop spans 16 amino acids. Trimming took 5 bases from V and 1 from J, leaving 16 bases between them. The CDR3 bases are TGTGCCAGCAGTGAACTTTTGGTCTTTTCTGGAAACACCATATATTTT. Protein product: CASSELLVFSGNTIYF.

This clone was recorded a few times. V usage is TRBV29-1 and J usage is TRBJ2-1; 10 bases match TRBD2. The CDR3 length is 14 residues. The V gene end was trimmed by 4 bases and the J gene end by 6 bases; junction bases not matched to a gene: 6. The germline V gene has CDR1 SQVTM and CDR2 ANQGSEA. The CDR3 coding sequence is TGCAGCGTTGTAGATAGCGGGAGGCCCAATGAGCAGTTCTTC. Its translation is CSVVDSGRPNEQFF.

CDR3: CASSVVSSPGTDTQYF. The CDR3 nucleotides are TGTGCCAGCAGCGTAGTGTCTAGCCCAGGCACAGATACGCAGTATTTT. The genes are TRBV9 and TRBJ2-3; a possible D gene is TRBD2 (5 bases). This CDR3 spans 16 amino acids. Germline assignment: CDR1 SGDLS and CDR2 YYNGEE. The V end was cut by 0 bases, the J end by 1 base, with 12 bases between.

CDR3 DNA sequence: TGTGCCAGCAGTTACGAGAGGCGCGGGGAGCTGTTTTTT. Translation: CASSYERRGELFF. The chain has TRBV6-6 and TRBJ2-2; no definite D call. The V gene lost 2 bases and the J gene lost 7 bases, with 8 bases spanning the gap. Germline-derived CDR1 and CDR2 are MNHNY and SVGAGI (reference sequence). The CDR3 runs 13 residues.

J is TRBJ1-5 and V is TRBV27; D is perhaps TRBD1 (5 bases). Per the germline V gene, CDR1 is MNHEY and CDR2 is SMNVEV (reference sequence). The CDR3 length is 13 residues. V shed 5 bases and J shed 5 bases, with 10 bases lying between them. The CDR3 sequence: CASSLTGDQPQHF. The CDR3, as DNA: TGTGCCAGCAGTCTTACGGGGGATCAGCCCCAGCATTTT.

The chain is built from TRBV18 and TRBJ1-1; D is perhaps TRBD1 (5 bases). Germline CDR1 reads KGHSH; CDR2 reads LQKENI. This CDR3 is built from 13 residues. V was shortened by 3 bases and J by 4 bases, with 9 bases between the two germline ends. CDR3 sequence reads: CASSPGGSTEAFF. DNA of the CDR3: TGTGCCAGCTCACCGGGGGGGTCCACTGAAGCTTTCTTT.

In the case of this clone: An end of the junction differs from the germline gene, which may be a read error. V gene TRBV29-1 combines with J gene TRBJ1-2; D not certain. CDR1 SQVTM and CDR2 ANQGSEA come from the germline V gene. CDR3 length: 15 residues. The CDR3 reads CSVEVFPRDNYGYTF. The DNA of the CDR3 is TGCAGCGTCGAAGTCTTTCCACGGGATAACTATGGCTACACCTTC. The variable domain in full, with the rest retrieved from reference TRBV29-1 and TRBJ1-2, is SAVISQKPSRDICQRGTSLTIQCQVDSQVTMMFWYRQQPGQSLTLIATANQGSEATYESGFVIDKFPISRPNLTFSTLTVSNMSPEDSSIYLCSVEVFPRDNYGYTFGSGTRLTVV.

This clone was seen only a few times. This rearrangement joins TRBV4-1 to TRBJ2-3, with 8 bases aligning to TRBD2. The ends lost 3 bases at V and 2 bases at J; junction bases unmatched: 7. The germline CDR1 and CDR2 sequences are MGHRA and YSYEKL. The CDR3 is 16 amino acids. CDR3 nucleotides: TGCGCCAGCAGCCAGACCGGGACTAGGGCCACAGATACGCAGTATTTT. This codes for CASSQTGTRATDTQYF.

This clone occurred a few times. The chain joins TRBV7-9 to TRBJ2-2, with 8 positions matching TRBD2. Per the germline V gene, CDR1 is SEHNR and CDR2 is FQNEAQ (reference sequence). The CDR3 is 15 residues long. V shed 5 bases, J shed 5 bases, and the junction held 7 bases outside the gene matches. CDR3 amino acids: CASSRAGAGTGELFF. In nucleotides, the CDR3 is TGTGCCAGCAGCCGAGCGGGAGCCGGAACCGGGGAGCTGTTTTTT.